This T cell receptor (beta chain) was captured in a study of blood T cell repertoires in COVID-19. Study summary: T cells, B-cell-depleted T cells, or PBMCs provided the cDNA or gDNA that served as material.

Everyone who took part was roughly 18 to 100 years old, and they came from about two dozen US areas. Recovered Cohort 3 donors showed two negative PCRs, clearance, or symptom resolution. Looked up from germline, CDR1 is MNHEY and CDR2 is SVGAGI. This CDR3 is built from 11 residues. V lost 8 bases and J 5 bases, leaving 9 bases between the germline ends. Assay used: immunoSEQ multiplex PCR; TCRdb lists only in-frame clones, some missing. Found here are a few hundred thousand clones, about 88% of them singletons; the top ten hold 2.5% to 3.5%. The V and J genes are TRBV6-5 and TRBJ2-5; no clear D. The sequencing sample was made of PBMCs or T cells enriched from blood (not recorded which). The origin of this receptor is a woman younger than 45 who had recovered from COVID-19. The CDR3 protein is CASAVLETQYF. In nucleotides, the CDR3 is TGTGCCAGCGCAGTGTTGGAGACCCAGTACTTC.